This T cell receptor beta chain was captured in a study of blood T cell repertoires in COVID-19. Study-level information: PBMCs, B-cell-depleted T cells, or T cells were the source of the cDNA or gDNA that made up the material.

Per the study methods: Nucleated cell counts were estimated from reference gene primer amplification. The method was immunoSEQ multiplex PCR; TCRdb's version includes in-frame clones alone and lacks a portion of them. D and trimming come from the DNA, and the V and J calls and clone size come from that table. The table records about 210,000 clones, about 88% of them present only once. Germline assignment: CDR1 MDHEN and CDR2 SYDVKM. Trimming left V 4 bases short and J 2 bases short, with 14 bases between. The CDR3 spans 15 residues. The receptor was derived from a middle-aged man with acute or convalescent COVID-19. The specimen sequenced was peripheral blood. The chain is built from TRBV28 and TRBJ2-5, with D unresolved. Here the CDR3 DNA reads TGTGCCAGCAGTTCCCTGAAGAACCGGCAAGAGACCCAGTACTTC. Its protein product is CASSSLKNRQETQYF.